A selection of T cell receptor beta chains follows, all from one sample in a study of T cell changes during pregnancy in multiple sclerosis. Generated by immunoSEQ multiplex PCR, the TCRdb table keeps only in-frame clones and is missing some. The data contain 30,000 to 50,000 clones, roughly nine tenths of them singletons. The input for sequencing was CD4+ T cells from peripheral blood mononuclear cells, taken in the third trimester of pregnancy. These TCRs come from a female donor in good health, enrolled as a control in a pregnancy study. Each CDR3 is given with its conserved first and last residue. The D gene is left open where the match is weak. Clone sizes are given selectively: once, few, many, or a class where the clone is expanded.

V gene	clone size	D gene	J gene	CDR3 protein	CDR3 DNA
TRBV7-8	-	-	TRBJ2-3	CASSHSRRESLYF	TGTGCCAGCAGCCACTCGCGACGGGAGTCGTTGTATTTT
TRBV28	once	-	TRBJ1-5	CASSLFEGIPPSNQPQHF	TGTGCCAGCAGTTTGTTCGAGGGTATCCCCCCTAGCAATCAGCCCCAGCATTTT
TRBV5-1	-	-	TRBJ1-2	CASSSVNYGYTF	TGCGCCAGCAGTTCGGTAAACTATGGCTACACCTTC
TRBV9	-	TRBD1	TRBJ1-3	CASSVGGQGYSGNTIYF	TGTGCCAGCAGCGTAGGGGGACAGGGTTACTCTGGAAACACCATATATTTT
TRBV4-2	once	TRBD2	TRBJ2-5	CASSQGSGSETQYF	TGTGCCAGCAGCCAGGGAAGCGGGAGTGAGACCCAGTACTTC
TRBV4-3	-	TRBD1	TRBJ1-5	CASSQDIGTGVGRTQPQHF	TGCGCCAGCAGCCAAGATATTGGGACAGGGGTCGGAAGGACTCAGCCCCAGCATTTT
TRBV5-1	-	-	TRBJ1-3	CASSLDRNTIYF	TGCGCCAGCAGCTTGGACAGAAACACCATATATTTT
TRBV6-5	-	-	TRBJ2-7	CASSYTLGGVTYEQYF	TGTGCCAGCAGTTACACCCTTGGCGGGGTAACCTACGAGCAGTACTTC
TRBV30	-	TRBD1	TRBJ2-3	CAWSQGQGFTDTQYF	TGTGCCTGGAGTCAGGGACAGGGGTTCACAGATACGCAGTATTTT
TRBV5-1	-	-	TRBJ1-2	CASSLAGLGYGYTF	TGCGCCAGCAGCTTGGCGGGACTCGGGTATGGCTACACCTTC
TRBV28	-	TRBD1	TRBJ2-7	CASSGVGQGADEQYF	TGTGCCAGCAGTGGGGTGGGACAGGGGGCCGACGAGCAGTACTTC
TRBV21-1	-	-	TRBJ2-3	CASSDPQRGDTQYF	TGTGCCAGCAGCGACCCCCAGCGAGGAGATACGCAGTATTTT
TRBV6-5	once	-	TRBJ1-2	CASSYGVKGGYGYTF	TGTGCCAGCAGTTACGGAGTAAAAGGGGGCTATGGCTACACCTTC
TRBV10-3	-	-	TRBJ2-2	CAISVSQGTNTGELFF	TGTGCCATCAGTGTTTCCCAGGGAACGAACACCGGGGAGCTGTTTTTT
TRBV7-9	-	-	TRBJ2-7	CASSFAEYEQYF	TGTGCCAGCAGCTTCGCAGAATACGAGCAGTACTTC
TRBV19	-	TRBD1	TRBJ2-5	CASSIDRGLKETQYF	TGTGCCAGTAGTATCGACAGGGGGCTTAAAGAGACCCAGTACTTC